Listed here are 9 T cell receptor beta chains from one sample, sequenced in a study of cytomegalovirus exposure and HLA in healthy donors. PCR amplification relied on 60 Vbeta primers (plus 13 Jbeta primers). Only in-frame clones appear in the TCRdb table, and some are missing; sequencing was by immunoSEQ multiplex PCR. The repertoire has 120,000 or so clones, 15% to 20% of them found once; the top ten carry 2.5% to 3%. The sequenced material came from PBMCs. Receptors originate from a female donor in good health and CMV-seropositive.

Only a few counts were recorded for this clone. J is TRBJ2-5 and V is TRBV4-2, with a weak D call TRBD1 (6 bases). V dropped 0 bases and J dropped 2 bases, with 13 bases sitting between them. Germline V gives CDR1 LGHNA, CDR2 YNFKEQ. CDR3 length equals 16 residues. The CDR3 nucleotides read TGTGCCAGCAGCCAAGATCCATGGACAGAACAAGAGACCCAGTACTTC. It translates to CASSQDPWTEQETQYF.

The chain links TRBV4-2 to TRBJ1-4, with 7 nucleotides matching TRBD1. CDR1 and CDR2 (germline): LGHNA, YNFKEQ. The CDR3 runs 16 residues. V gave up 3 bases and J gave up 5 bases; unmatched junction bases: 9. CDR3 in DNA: TGTGCCAGCAGCCACACCCACGTACAGGGGAATGAAAAACTGTTTTTT. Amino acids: CASSHTHVQGNEKLFF.

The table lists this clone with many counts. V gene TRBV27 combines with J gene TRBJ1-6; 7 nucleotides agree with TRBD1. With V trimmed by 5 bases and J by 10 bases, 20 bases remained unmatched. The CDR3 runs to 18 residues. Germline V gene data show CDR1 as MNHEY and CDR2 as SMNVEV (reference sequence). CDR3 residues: CASSHLEVGQGGVSPLHF. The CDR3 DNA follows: TGTGCCAGCAGTCATCTTGAAGTTGGGCAGGGGGGAGTATCACCCCTCCACTTT.

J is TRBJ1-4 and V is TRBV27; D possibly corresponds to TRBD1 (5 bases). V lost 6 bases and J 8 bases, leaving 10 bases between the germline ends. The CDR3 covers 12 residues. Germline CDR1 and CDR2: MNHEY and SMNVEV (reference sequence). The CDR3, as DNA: TGTGCCAGCAGAAGGGGAGGGGAAAAACTGTTTTTT. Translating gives CASRRGGEKLFF.

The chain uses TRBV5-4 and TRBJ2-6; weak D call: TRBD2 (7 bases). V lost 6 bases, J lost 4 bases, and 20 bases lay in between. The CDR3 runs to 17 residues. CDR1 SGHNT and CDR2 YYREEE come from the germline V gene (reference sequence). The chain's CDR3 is CASTISRGGDGANVLTF. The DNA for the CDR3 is TGTGCCAGCACCATCTCAAGAGGGGGGGACGGGGCCAACGTCCTGACTTTC.

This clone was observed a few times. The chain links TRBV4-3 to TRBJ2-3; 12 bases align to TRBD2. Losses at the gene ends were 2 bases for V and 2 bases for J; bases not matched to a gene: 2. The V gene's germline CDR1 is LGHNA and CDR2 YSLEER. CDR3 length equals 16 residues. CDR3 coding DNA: TGCGCCAGCAGCCAAAGACTAGCGGGAGTCACAGATACGCAGTATTTT. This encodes CASSQRLAGVTDTQYF.

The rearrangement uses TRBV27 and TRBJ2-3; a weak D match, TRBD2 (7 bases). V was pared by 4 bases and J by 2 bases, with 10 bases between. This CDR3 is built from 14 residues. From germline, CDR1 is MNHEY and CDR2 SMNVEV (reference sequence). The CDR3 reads CASSSRGLTDTQYF. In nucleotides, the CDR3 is TGTGCCAGCAGTTCGCGGGGGCTCACAGATACGCAGTATTTT.

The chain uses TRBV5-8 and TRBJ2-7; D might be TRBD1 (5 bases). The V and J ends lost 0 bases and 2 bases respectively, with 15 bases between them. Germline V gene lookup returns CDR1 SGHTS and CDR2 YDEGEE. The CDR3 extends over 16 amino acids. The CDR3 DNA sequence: TGTGCCAGCAGCTTGGAAGTTATCCAGGGCCCCTACGAGCAGTACTTC. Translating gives CASSLEVIQGPYEQYF.

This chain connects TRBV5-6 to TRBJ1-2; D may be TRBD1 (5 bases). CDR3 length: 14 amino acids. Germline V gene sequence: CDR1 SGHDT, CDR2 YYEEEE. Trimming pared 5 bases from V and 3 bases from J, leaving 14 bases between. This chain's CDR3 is CASSLRDSDYGYTF. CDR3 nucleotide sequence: TGTGCCAGCAGTCTGAGGGACTCGGACTATGGCTACACCTTC. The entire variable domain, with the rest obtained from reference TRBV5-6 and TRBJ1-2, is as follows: DAGVTQSPTHLIKTRGQQVTLRCSPKSGHDTVSWYQQALGQGPQFIFQYYEEEERQRGNFPDRFSGHQFPNYSSELNVNALLLGDSALYLCASSLRDSDYGYTFGSGTRLTVV.